The rows below give T cell receptor beta chains drawn from one sample of a study of shared clonotypes between healthy human individuals. The table came from immunoSEQ multiplex PCR; TCRdb's copy has only in-frame clones and leaves some out. The profile shows about 2.4 million clones, over 85% of them singletons. The specimen was naive CD4+ T cells sorted from blood. The receptors shown here come from a man younger than 35 in good health. Both conserved end residues are trimmed from each CDR3.

V: TRBV15; J: TRBJ2-5; CDR3: ATSPMRELWETQY
V: TRBV5-6; J: TRBJ1-2; CDR3: ASSQGAWDRQDGYT
V: TRBV6-6; J: TRBJ1-3; CDR3: ASRGQVSGNTIY
V: TRBV4-2; J: TRBJ2-3; CDR3: ASSQDLGRQGVTDTQY
V: TRBV30; J: TRBJ1-1; CDR3: AWSPAGGNTEAF
V: TRBV6-1; J: TRBJ1-1; CDR3: ASSEDRGGTEAF
V: TRBV15; J: TRBJ1-1; CDR3: ATSSGIWSTEAF
V: TRBV5-1; J: TRBJ2-1; CDR3: ASSLAGLEKNNEQF
V: TRBV2; J: TRBJ1-6; CDR3: ATTTQTNSPLH
V: TRBV10-3; J: TRBJ1-1; CDR3: AISEPLTTEAF
V: TRBV7-3; J: TRBJ1-4; CDR3: ASSLSGRDNEKLF
V: TRBV6-5; J: TRBJ1-6; CDR3: ASSWDTLNSPLH
V: TRBV19; J: TRBJ2-2; CDR3: ASKISDAAGELF
V: TRBV5-1; J: TRBJ2-1; CDR3: ASSLPPAGEQF
V: TRBV6-5; J: TRBJ1-5; CDR3: ASSYDGNQPQH
V: TRBV7-9; J: TRBJ1-1; CDR3: ASSGNSGGTEAF
V: TRBV5-1; J: TRBJ2-7; CDR3: ASTLSSTAGAYEQY
V: TRBV7-3; J: TRBJ2-3; CDR3: ASAGGGTDTQY
V: TRBV7-9; J: TRBJ2-1; CDR3: ATPSGGNNEQF
V: TRBV4-1; J: TRBJ1-2; CDR3: ASSRRSDSSYGYT
V: TRBV10-1; J: TRBJ2-1; CDR3: ASQSRAGVDNEQF
V: TRBV28; J: TRBJ1-2; CDR3: ASSLWDDGGYT
V: TRBV6-5; J: TRBJ2-7; CDR3: ASTAGPWDEQY
V: TRBV4-1; J: TRBJ1-3; CDR3: ASSQDQGSGNTIY
V: TRBV2; J: TRBJ2-1; CDR3: ASRKTSGGTNEQF
V: TRBV30; J: TRBJ1-5; CDR3: AWGWGDQPQH
V: TRBV9; J: TRBJ1-1; CDR3: ASSVADTSNTEAF
V: TRBV18; J: TRBJ1-2; CDR3: ASSPVRNGYT
V: TRBV9; J: TRBJ2-2; CDR3: ASSVGPINTGELF
V: TRBV2; J: TRBJ1-1; CDR3: ASSPGQTGAF
V: TRBV29-1; J: TRBJ2-5; CDR3: SAGGLRETQY
V: TRBV7-9; J: TRBJ2-2; CDR3: ASSSRKRQVNTGELF
V: TRBV19; J: TRBJ1-5; CDR3: ASSKGVSNQPQH
V: TRBV9; J: TRBJ2-2; CDR3: ASSPMTSGIDTGELF
V: TRBV5-1; J: TRBJ2-5; CDR3: ASSLDPIQETQY
V: TRBV10-3; J: TRBJ2-4; CDR3: AISARGDIQY
V: TRBV4-1; J: TRBJ1-2; CDR3: ASSPGEFPNYGYT
V: TRBV7-8; J: TRBJ2-3; CDR3: ASRRASTDTQY
V: TRBV18; J: TRBJ2-7; CDR3: ASSPIGQGIHEQY
V: TRBV6-4; J: TRBJ2-5; CDR3: ASSDDGTSGFQETQY
V: TRBV7-9; J: TRBJ2-1; CDR3: ASSFDREGQF